This T cell receptor (beta chain) is from a study of Tregs in tolerant kidney transplant recipients. This CDR3 comprises 15 residues. Germline lookup yields CDR1 LNHNV and CDR2 YYDKDF (reference sequence). Libraries were prepared by immunoSEQ multiplex PCR; TCRdb keeps only in-frame clonotypes and omits some of them. The table shows some 88,000 clones, with over 85% occurring only once. With regard to this clone: An end of the junction does not agree with germline; a read error may underlie this.

The sequenced material came from CD8+ T cells from blood. J is TRBJ1-5 and V is TRBV15; D may be TRBD1 (6 bases). The TCR was taken from a human donor in good health. CDR3 sequence: CATSREGDSNQPQHF. DNA for the CDR3: TGTGCCACCAGCCGAGAGGGGGATAGCAATCAGCCCCAGCATTTT.